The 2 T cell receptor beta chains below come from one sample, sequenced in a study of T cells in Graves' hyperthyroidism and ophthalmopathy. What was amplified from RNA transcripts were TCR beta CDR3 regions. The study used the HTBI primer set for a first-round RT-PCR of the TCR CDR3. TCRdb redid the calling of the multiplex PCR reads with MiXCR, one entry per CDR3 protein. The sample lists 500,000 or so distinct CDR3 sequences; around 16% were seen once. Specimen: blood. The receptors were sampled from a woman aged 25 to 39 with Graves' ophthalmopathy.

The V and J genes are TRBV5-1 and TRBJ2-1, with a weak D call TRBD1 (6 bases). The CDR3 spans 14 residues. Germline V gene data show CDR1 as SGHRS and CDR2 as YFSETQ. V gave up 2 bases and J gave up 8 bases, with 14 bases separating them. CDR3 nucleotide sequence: TGCGCCAGCAGCTTTTACAGGGTATCGGATGAGCAGTTCTTC. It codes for CASSFYRVSDEQFF. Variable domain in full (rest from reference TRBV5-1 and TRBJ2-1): KAGVTQTPRYLIKTRGQQVTLSCSPISGHRSVSWYQQTPGQGLQFLFEYFSETQRNKGNFPGRFSGRQFSNSRSEMNVSTLELGDSALYLCASSFYRVSDEQFFGPGTRLTVL.

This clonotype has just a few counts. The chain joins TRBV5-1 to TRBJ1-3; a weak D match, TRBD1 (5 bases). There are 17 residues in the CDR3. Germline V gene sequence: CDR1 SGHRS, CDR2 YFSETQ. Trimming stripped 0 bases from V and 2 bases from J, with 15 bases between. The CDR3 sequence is CASSLEGQGAPGNTIYF. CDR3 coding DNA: TGCGCCAGCAGCTTGGAGGGGCAGGGTGCACCTGGAAACACCATATATTTT.